This TCR beta chain was identified in a study of preoperative IRX-2 immunotherapy in early breast cancer. Some clones are missing from TCRdb's copy, which holds only in-frame ones; the method was immunoSEQ multiplex PCR. This table holds tens of thousands of clones, 82% found once. This CDR3 region has 13 residues. The V gene lost 0 bases and the J gene lost 6 bases, with 9 bases spanning the gap. Germline V gene data show CDR1 as LNHDA and CDR2 as SQIVND (reference sequence). Treatment noted: preoperative locoregional IRX-2 cytokine immunotherapy. Samples came from a phase Ib trial of preoperative locoregional IRX-2 cytokine immunotherapy.

The chain recombines TRBV19 with TRBJ2-7, with D unresolved. The specimen was obtained from a patient treated with IRX-2 immunotherapy. The sequence derives from a human donor with breast cancer. The CDR3, as DNA: TGTGCCAGTAGTATAGATCGGTTGAGCGAGCAGTACTTC. Protein: CASSIDRLSEQYF.